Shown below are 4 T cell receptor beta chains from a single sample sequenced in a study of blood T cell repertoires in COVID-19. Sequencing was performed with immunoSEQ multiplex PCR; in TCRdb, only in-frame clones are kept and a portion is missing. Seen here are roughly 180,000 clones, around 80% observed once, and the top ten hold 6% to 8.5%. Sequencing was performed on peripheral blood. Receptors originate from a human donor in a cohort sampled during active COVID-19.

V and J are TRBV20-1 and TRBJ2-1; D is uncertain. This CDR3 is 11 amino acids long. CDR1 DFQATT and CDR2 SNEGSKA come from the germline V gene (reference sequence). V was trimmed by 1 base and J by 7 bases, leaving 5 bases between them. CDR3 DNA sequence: TGCAGTGCTAGAGTAGAGAATGAGCAGTTCTTC. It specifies CSARVENEQFF.

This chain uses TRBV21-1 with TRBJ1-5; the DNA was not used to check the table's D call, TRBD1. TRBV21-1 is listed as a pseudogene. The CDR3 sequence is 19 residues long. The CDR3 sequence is CASSKSRVPDSLTNQPQHF. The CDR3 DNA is TGTGCCAGCAGCAAATCGAGAGTCCCTGACAGTCTAACAAATCAGCCCCAGCATTTT.

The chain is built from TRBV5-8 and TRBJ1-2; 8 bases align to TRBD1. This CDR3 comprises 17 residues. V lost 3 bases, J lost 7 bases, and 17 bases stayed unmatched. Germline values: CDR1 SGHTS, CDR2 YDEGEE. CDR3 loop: CASSWEVTGDNTGGYTF. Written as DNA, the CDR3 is TGTGCCAGCAGCTGGGAGGTGACAGGGGATAATACAGGTGGCTACACCTTC.

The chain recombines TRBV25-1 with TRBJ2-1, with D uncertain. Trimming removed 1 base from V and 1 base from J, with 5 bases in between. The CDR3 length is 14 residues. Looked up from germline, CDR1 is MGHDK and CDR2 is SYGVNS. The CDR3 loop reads CASSESPSYNEQFF. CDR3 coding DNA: TGTGCCAGCAGTGAATCCCCGTCCTACAATGAGCAGTTCTTC.